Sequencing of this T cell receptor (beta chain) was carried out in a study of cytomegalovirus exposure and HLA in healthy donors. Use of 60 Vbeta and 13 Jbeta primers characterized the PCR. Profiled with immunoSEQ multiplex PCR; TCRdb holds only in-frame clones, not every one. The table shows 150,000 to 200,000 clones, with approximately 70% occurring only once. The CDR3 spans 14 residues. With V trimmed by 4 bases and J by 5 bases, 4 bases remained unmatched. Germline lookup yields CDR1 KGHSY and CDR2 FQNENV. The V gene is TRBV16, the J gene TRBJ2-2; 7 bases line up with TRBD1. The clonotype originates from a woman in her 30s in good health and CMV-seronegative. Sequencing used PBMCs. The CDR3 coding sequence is TGTGCCAGCAGCCGAAAGGGACAGACCGGGGAGCTGTTTTTT. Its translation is CASSRKGQTGELFF. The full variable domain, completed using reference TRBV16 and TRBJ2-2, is GEEVAQTPKHLVRGEGQKAKLYCAPIKGHSYVFWYQQVLKNEFKFLISFQNENVFDETGMPKERFSAKCLPNSPCSLEIQATKLEDSAVYFCASSRKGQTGELFFGEGSRLTVL.